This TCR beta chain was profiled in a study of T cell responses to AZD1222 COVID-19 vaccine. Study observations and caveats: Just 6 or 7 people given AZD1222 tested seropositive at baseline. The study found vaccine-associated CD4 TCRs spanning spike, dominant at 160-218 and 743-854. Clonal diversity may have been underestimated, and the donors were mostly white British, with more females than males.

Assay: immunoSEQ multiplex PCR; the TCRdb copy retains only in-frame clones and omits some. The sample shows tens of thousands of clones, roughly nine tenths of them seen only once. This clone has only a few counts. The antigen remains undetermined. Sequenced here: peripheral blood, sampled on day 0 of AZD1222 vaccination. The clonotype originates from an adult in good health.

CDR3 region: CASSLGLAGGRGTDTQYF. CDR3 DNA sequence: TGCGCCAGCAGCTTGGGCCTAGCGGGGGGGCGAGGCACAGATACGCAGTATTTT. This chain joins TRBV5-1 and TRBJ2-3; 12 bases line up with TRBD2. The CDR3 extends over 18 amino acids. After removal of 0 bases from V and 1 base from J, the junction contained 6 bases not matched to a gene. Germline loops: CDR1 SGHRS, CDR2 YFSETQ.